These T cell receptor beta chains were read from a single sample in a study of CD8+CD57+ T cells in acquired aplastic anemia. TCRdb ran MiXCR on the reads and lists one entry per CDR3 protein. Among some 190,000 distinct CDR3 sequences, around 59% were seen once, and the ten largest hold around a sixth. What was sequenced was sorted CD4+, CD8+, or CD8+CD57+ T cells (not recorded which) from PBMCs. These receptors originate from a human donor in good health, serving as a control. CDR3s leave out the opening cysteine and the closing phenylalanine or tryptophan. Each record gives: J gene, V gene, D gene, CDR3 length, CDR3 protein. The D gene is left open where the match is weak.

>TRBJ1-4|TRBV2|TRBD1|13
ASRDRAATNEKLF
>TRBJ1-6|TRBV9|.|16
ASSVGGGGRTSNSPLH
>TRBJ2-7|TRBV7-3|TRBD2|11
ASSSTGGDEQY
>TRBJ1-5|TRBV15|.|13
ATSRSPGSSQPQH
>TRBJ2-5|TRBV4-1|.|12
ASSQVPGRETQY
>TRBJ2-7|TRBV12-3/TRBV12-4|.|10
ASKKGGYEQY
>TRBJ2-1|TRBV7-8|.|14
ASSNRGGGTYNEQF
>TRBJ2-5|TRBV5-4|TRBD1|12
ASSSRTGQEAQY
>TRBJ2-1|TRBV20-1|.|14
SATTFRKGLVNEQF
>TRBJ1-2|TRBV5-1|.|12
ASSVSGFDYGYT
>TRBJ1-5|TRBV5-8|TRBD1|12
ASQTGTGYQPQH
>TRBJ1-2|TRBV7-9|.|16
ASSLVAKGGRINYGYT
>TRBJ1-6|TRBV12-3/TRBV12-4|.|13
ASSFSLGVGSPLH
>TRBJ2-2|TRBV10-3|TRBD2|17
AISESRASGGSNTGELF
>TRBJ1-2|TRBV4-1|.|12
ASSQSTRDNGYT
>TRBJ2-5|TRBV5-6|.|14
ASSLYLVAEEGPQY
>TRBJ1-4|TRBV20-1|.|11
SAFRDTGEKLF
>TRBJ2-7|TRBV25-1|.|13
ASSALGEGAYEQY
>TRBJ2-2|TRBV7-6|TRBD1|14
ASSLDRDSNTGELF
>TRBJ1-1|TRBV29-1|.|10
SVDLAPTEAF
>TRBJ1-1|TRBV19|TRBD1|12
ATTWGQVNTEAF
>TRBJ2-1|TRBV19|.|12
ASSFLAQYNEQF
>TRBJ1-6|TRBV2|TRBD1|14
ASTLTGTGDGTPLH
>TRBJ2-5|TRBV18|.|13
ASSRREKGQETQY
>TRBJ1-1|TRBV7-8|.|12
ASSFQGGRTEAF
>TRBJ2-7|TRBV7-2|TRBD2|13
ASGYSGGAPPEQY
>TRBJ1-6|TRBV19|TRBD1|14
ASHVSGDRMNSPLH
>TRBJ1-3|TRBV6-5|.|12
ASSYRPAGNTIY
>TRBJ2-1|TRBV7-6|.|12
ASSYGGTYNEQF
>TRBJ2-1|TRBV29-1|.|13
SVEGTAGAHNEQF
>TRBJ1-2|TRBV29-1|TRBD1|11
SGTDRGDYGYT
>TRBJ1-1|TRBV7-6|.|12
ASSAQGWGTEAF
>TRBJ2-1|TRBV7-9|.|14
ASSHSLEAAYNEQF
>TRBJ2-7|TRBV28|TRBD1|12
ASNLQGAVYEQY
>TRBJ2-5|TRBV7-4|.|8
ASNRGTQY
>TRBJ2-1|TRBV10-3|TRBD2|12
ATAPGTSYNEQF
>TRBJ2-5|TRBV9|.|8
ASSRGTQY
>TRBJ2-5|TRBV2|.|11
ASSLDQRGTQY
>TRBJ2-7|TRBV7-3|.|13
ASSPGGHRVNEQY
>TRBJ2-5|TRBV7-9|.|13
ACSLALTGQETQY
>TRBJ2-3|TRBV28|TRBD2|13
ASWVGGFRTDTQY
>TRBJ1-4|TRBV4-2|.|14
ASSQDGAGSVEKLF
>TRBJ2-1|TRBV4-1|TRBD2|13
ASSQGLARSNEQF
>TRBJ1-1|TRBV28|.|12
ASSLQGGYGEAF
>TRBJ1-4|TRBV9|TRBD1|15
ASSVGPPGQPNEKLF
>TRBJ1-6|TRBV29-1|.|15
SAGPRTPSGNNSPLH
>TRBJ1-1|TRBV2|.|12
ASSEQAGGTEAF
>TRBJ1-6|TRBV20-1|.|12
SAGGRSSNSPLH